Each of the 12 T cell receptor beta chains below was sequenced from the same sample in a study of blood T cell repertoires in COVID-19. Data came from immunoSEQ multiplex PCR; TCRdb stores just in-frame clones and leaves some out. The table lists under 250,000 clones, approximately 84% of them singletons. What was sequenced was peripheral blood. The source is a woman of 80 years or more with acute or convalescent COVID-19.

The chain recombines TRBV11-2 with TRBJ2-1; the match to TRBD2 covers 9 bases. The CDR3 runs to 16 residues. V was pared by 4 bases and J by 2 bases, with 6 bases of the junction left unmatched. Germline V lookup: CDR1 SGHAT, CDR2 FQNNGV. Here the CDR3 DNA reads TGTGCCAGCAGCTCCCAGCGGGGGGTAACCTACAATGAGCAGTTCTTC. It is translated as CASSSQRGVTYNEQFF.

The gene calls are TRBV2 and TRBJ1-3; D is unclear. V lost 11 bases to trimming and J lost 0 bases, with 11 bases between them. Looked up from germline, CDR1 is SNHLY and CDR2 is FYNNEI. The CDR3 extends over 13 amino acids. CDR3 sequence: CAFRGSSGNTIYF. For the CDR3, the DNA is TGTGCCTTCCGGGGATCCTCTGGAAACACCATATATTTT.

The chain recombines TRBV19 with TRBJ1-5, with TRBD1 matching 12 bases. The CDR3 sequence is 18 residues long. V shed 4 bases, J shed 0 bases, and the junction held 7 bases outside the gene matches. Germline-derived CDR1 and CDR2 are LNHDA and SQIVND (reference sequence). The CDR3 spells CASSKGTGGPYSNQPQHF. CDR3 coding DNA: TGTGCCAGTAGTAAAGGGACAGGGGGCCCTTATAGCAATCAGCCCCAGCATTTT. The full variable domain, rest sourced from reference TRBV19 and TRBJ1-5, is DGGITQSPKYLFRKEGQNVTLSCEQNLNHDAMYWYRQDPGQGLRLIYYSQIVNDFQKGDIAEGYSVSREKKESFPLTVTSAQKNPTAFYLCASSKGTGGPYSNQPQHFGDGTRLSIL.

This chain connects TRBV6-5 to TRBJ1-1; D gene unclear. V was pared by 8 bases and J by 0 bases, with 13 bases between. This CDR3 is 14 amino acids long. The V gene's germline CDR1 is MNHEY and CDR2 SVGAGI. The CDR3 loop reads CASSREVVNTEAFF. CDR3 bases: TGTGCCAGCTCCCGGGAGGTTGTGAACACTGAAGCTTTCTTT.

The chain joins TRBV4-2 to TRBJ2-2; TRBD2 matches at 12 bases. Germline CDR1 and CDR2: LGHNA and YNFKEQ. The CDR3 spans 16 residues. V dropped 2 bases and J dropped 5; count of bases not matched to a gene: 3. CDR3: CASSQLAGGPTGELFF. The CDR3 nucleotides read TGTGCCAGCAGCCAACTAGCGGGGGGGCCGACCGGGGAGCTGTTTTTT.

This clone was counted a single time. V usage is TRBV5-4 and J usage is TRBJ2-7; the D gene is possibly TRBD2 (5 bases). V gave up 4 bases and J gave up 3 bases, with 17 bases separating them. Germline lookup yields CDR1 SGHNT and CDR2 YYREEE (reference sequence). This CDR3 region has 15 residues. This CDR3 reads CASSKDGLQSYEQYF. CDR3 nucleotide sequence: TGTGCCAGCAGCAAAGACGGACTCCAGAGCTACGAGCAGTACTTC.

This chain uses TRBV19 with TRBJ2-2; 10 nucleotides agree with TRBD1. V shed 7 bases, J shed 2 bases, and the junction held 13 bases outside the gene matches. Germline V lookup: CDR1 LNHDA, CDR2 SQIVND (reference sequence). The CDR3 extends over 18 amino acids. This chain's CDR3 is CASTDRGLLKVNTGELFF. The DNA of the CDR3 is TGTGCCAGTACCGACAGGGGGCTCCTAAAAGTCAACACCGGGGAGCTGTTTTTT.

The gene calls are TRBV5-6 and TRBJ2-5; possible D gene TRBD1, 6 bases. CDR3 length: 16 residues. Germline loops: CDR1 SGHDT, CDR2 YYEEEE. V was shortened by 4 bases and J by 0 bases, with 16 bases between the two germline ends. CDR3 DNA sequence: TGTGCCAGCAGCCAAATCGACAGGCCAGACCAAGAGACCCAGTACTTC. Translating gives CASSQIDRPDQETQYF.

The chain is built from TRBV19 and TRBJ1-6, with TRBD1 matching 8 bases. The CDR3 length is 13 residues. The ends lost 7 bases at V and 8 bases at J; junction bases unmatched: 4. The germline V gene has CDR1 LNHDA and CDR2 SQIVND (reference sequence). The chain's CDR3 is CASNGQGYSPLHF. CDR3 DNA sequence: TGTGCCAGTAATGGACAGGGATATTCACCCCTCCACTTT.

The chain recombines TRBV18 with TRBJ2-3; D possibly corresponds to TRBD2 (6 bases). Germline V CDR1 and CDR2: KGHSH, LQKENI. The CDR3 totals 14 residues. V lost 4 bases and J 2 bases, leaving 10 bases between the germline ends. The CDR3 nucleotides are TGTGCCAGCTCACGCGGGACGATCACAGATACGCAGTATTTT. Protein product: CASSRGTITDTQYF.

J is TRBJ2-5 and V is TRBV7-6; 8 bases map to TRBD1. Per the germline V gene, CDR1 is SGHVS and CDR2 is FNYEAQ. The CDR3 has 15 residues. The junction had 8 bases not matched to a gene; V was cut back by 5 bases and J by 3 bases. CDR3: CASSPRQGQKETQYF. CDR3 DNA: TGTGCCAGCAGCCCCCGACAGGGGCAAAAAGAGACCCAGTACTTC.

The chain combines TRBV5-1 with TRBJ1-1; D uncertain. The V and J ends lost 4 bases and 0 bases respectively, with 16 bases between them. The germline V gene encodes CDR1 SGHRS and CDR2 YFSETQ. The CDR3 extends over 16 amino acids. The DNA of the CDR3 is TGCGCCAGCAGCCCAAGGCAGGCCGGAATGAACACTGAAGCTTTCTTT. It encodes CASSPRQAGMNTEAFF.